This T cell receptor beta chain was captured in a study of cytomegalovirus exposure and HLA in healthy donors (dated by TCRdb to about 2017). With regard to the full study: An earlier analysis of approximately 640 of the donors reported 250 to 350 Gb of sequence data and some 120 million unique TCR beta sequences from about 200 million T cells. An early release covering 550 to 700 HLA-typed donors comprised about 320 gigabases of sequencing data and tens of millions of unique TCR sequences. The genetic ancestry cluster associated with self-reported Caucasian donors included 81% of the 398 genotyped donors. The study aimed to test whether signatures of past pathogen exposure could be identified by cataloging public T cell receptors. The study profiled the T cell repertoires of hundreds of subjects by immunosequencing and related them to cytomegalovirus serostatus. Along with the approximately 600-subject first cohort, a separate validation cohort of over a hundred different subjects was used. High-throughput TCR immunosequencing, statistical association of individual TCRs with disease status, and machine learning were combined to predict cytomegalovirus infection status. A later analysis re-examined previously published TCR beta repertoires from roughly 720 donors and added high-resolution HLA genotyping to investigate patterns of TCR occurrence. Rather than drawing on any new phenotypic data, the later analysis identified candidate immune exposures from TCR beta sequences and the way those sequences occurred across donors. In an earlier analysis of over 550 of the donors, high-throughput TCR beta sequencing was used to judge whether each TCR beta V gene segment behaved as functional or pseudogenic. Donor age, sex, ethnicity and CMV serostatus were compiled together with the repertoire data. Genome-wide SNP genotypes for about 65% of the 666 donors were used in a later genetic analysis, which treated that subset as a discovery cohort. All discovery cohort repertoires had been generated using a single sequencing platform. HLA typing included class I and class II loci at four-digit resolution. Typing coverage differed by locus: A, B, C, DRB1 and DQB1 were typed in roughly 629-630 donors, DQA1 in 522, DPA1 in 606, and DPB1 in just under 490. Because of strong linkage in the cohort, roughly 5 DR-DQ haplotypes were treated as single units for association and clustering. Across 300 to 500 genotyped donors of the cohort, an average of about 240,000 unique TCR beta nucleotide sequences per donor were sequenced, and approximately 17% of those sequences were non-productive. Study-wide findings and limitations: A later analysis found that HLA-associated TCR beta chains were more clonally expanded and had lower generation probabilities than equally common non-associated chains. A later analysis found that TCR association rates varied across HLA loci, with DRB1 alleles showing the most associated TCRs and HLA-C alleles the fewest. Across donors, most TCR sequences were observed very rarely, whereas some public TCRs were present in many individuals. A cluster of highly shared sequence variants was judged likely to be a technical artifact of the sequencing pipeline. Most CMV-associated TCR beta chains appeared to be HLA-restricted in a later analysis, and the HLA associations seemed to be driven largely by CMV exposure. A total of roughly 160 TCR beta chains were listed by the study as associated with cytomegalovirus. In both the original and validation cohorts, the classifier was reported to diagnose cytomegalovirus status with high specificity and sensitivity. Because HLA typing was unavailable for some donors at each locus, only the typed subset was used in association tests. The authors suggested that the approach could potentially be generalized to other disease states and immunological phenotypes. In a later analysis, several top co-occurrence clusters were reported to appear linked to parvovirus B19, influenza, CMV and Epstein-Barr virus. Linkage disequilibrium might explain the correlated functional status among segregating V segments, but an unknown experimental factor could not be excluded. Only TCR beta chains were sequenced in this cohort, and the absence of alpha or paired-chain data limited detectable features. An association between a missense DCLRE1C variant and V-gene and J-gene trimming of TCR beta chains was found in a later genetic analysis and replicated in an independent cohort. In an earlier analysis of 500 to 650 of the donors, most TCR beta V segments appeared in productive rearrangements about 87% or about 30% of the time, broadly matching IMGT annotations. The earlier analysis of approximately 590 of the donors excluded over 15 rarely observed V segments, including chromosome 9 orphons, because counts were too low. Some IMGT-functional V segments, including TRBV6-2 and TRBV6-3, could not be told apart with the 87-base-pair reads, so those segments were excluded. A further reported finding was that TCR beta sequences accurately predicted the HLA-A and HLA-B alleles for most subjects in the first cohort. A later analysis associated approximately 17,000 TCR beta sequences with specific HLA alleles at a false discovery rate of 0.05. A few of the identified cytomegalovirus-associated TCR beta chains were confirmed in vitro to be specific for cytomegalovirus antigens. CMV serostatus was the only immune exposure information available for the cohort. Assigning TCR associations to individual alleles was difficult when HLA alleles, especially DR and DQ, strongly co-occurred. Compared with the approximately 670-donor mean, donors in an Asian-associated ancestry cluster had fewer N-insertions in productive TCRs, according to a later genetic analysis. Sequencing depth was assumed to be roughly uniform across donors in the presence/absence analyses, though that assumption may not hold.

Points on this clone: Its antigen has not been determined. The record has no base qualities; no much larger clone is one base away. Distinct nucleotide sequences in the sample also encode this CDR3.

CDR1 and CDR2 (SGHAT, FQNNGV) derive from the germline V gene. The CDR3 runs 11 amino acids, cysteine and phenylalanine included. Only CDR3 DNA is held: 33 bases, read in frame from base 1. Cut back by 3 bases and 7 bases, the V and J ends lie 3 bases apart. Library prep was done by the immunoSEQ multiplex PCR assay. For the multiplex PCR, a mixture combining 60 forward primers for TCR Vbeta segments and 13 reverse primers for TCR Jbeta segments was used. A multiplex PCR assay on genomic DNA amplified the CDR3 region of rearranged TCR beta genes. On the Illumina HiSeq System, the amplified TCR beta libraries were sequenced as 87-base-pair reads. Under the source paper's analysis protocol: Across the 666 repertoires, a later analysis counted some 81 million unique TCR beta chains, roughly 11 million of which were shared by at least two donors. Raw reads were error-corrected and collapsed into unique sequences by a nearest-neighbor algorithm in which closely related sequences were merged to remove PCR and sequencing errors. To assign V, D and J gene segments, CDR3 sequences were aligned to IMGT reference sequences. For a sequence to be retained, at least a six-nucleotide match to both a V gene segment and a J gene segment was required. Rearrangements were classified as productive when the CDR3 lacked stop codons and remained in frame with V and J, and all other rearrangements were classified as non-productive. Following IMGT convention, CDR3 was defined as the stretch from the second conserved V-encoded cysteine to the conserved J-encoded phenylalanine. The earlier analysis of about 640 of the donors excluded any sequence lacking an unambiguous match to a single V gene segment. In an earlier analysis of approximately 590 of the donors, V segments were called functional above 56.7% productive rearrangements and were called segregating when the between-donor standard deviation exceeded 5%. A statistical classification framework was developed to diagnose cytomegalovirus status using the catalog of TCR beta chain sequences. In a later analysis, TCR nucleotide sequences were compared against IMGT/GENE-DB human TR gene sequences so that V and J genes could be assigned. The TCRdist pipeline was used in a later analysis to assign CDR3 sequences and most-parsimonious VDJ recombination scenarios. In a later analysis, each TCR beta chain was defined by its CDR3 amino acid sequence together with its V-gene family, and reads without a unique V-gene family were excluded. A later analysis removed 600 or so highly shared, low-generation-probability nucleotide sequences to deal with suspected cross-contamination and a sequencing artifact. A later analysis calculated a clonal expansion index for each public chain from normalized within-repertoire ranks of inferred template counts. In a later analysis, generation probabilities were computed using a VDJ recombination model fitted to out-of-frame rearrangements, and the results were checked against IGoR. In a later analysis, TCR-TCR, TCR-HLA and TCR-CMV co-occurrence was scored with hypergeometric tests, and a repertoire-size bias correction was applied to TCR pairs. A later analysis estimated false discovery rates by permuting HLA or CMV assignments 20 times. A later analysis grouped co-occurring TCRs with DBSCAN, adding TCRdist sequence similarity when clustering within HLA-allele-positive subsets. Repertoires with fewer than 30,000 or more than 120,000 public chains were left out of co-occurrence clustering, as were four to six repertoires with anomalous nucleotide sharing. What TCRdb holds here is the immuneACCESS table cut down to in-frame rearrangements. Part of the clones is not present; checked against another copy, under half of the missing clones reflect an unresolved V gene, and the others are unexplained. Clonal size and the V and J genes are those of that table, whereas D and trimming came from the DNA. Here the sample has 110,000 to 150,000 clones; 70% to 80% occur a single time. The top ten clones comprise about 5.3% of the sample.

In total, approximately 700 healthy bone marrow donors made up the cohort. Cohort members were all nominally healthy when sampled, although unrecorded immune exposures were likely present. The donor was CMV seronegative and was included in the group of 352 seronegative cohort members. A peripheral blood sample was collected from each donor, and TCR beta sequencing was performed on peripheral blood mononuclear cells. The Qiagen DNeasy Blood Extraction Kit was used to extract genomic DNA from the blood cell samples. Rearrangement joined TRBV11-2 to TRBJ1-4; confidence is insufficient to name the D gene. This receptor was taken from a woman aged 50 to 60 in good health and CMV-seronegative. Source material: PBMCs. For the CDR3, the sequence is CASSFSEKLFF. The DNA sequence is as follows: TGTGCCAGCAGCTTCAGTGAAAAACTGTTTTTT.